These 24 T cell receptor beta chains originate from one sample sequenced in a study of T cells in Graves' hyperthyroidism and ophthalmopathy. Amplification of TCR beta CDR3 regions was performed using RNA transcripts as template. First-round RT-PCR of the TCR CDR3 relied on the HTBI primer set. TCRdb called the multiplex PCR reads again in MiXCR, with one record for every CDR3 protein. The table shows hundreds of thousands of distinct CDR3 sequences, with around 13% occurring only once. The sample was blood. The receptors derive from a woman in her late teens or twenties with Graves' hyperthyroidism.

V is TRBV19 and J is TRBJ1-5, with D unclear. Germline V CDR1 and CDR2: LNHDA, SQIVND (reference sequence). Trimming removed 3 bases at V and 7 bases at J, with 7 bases between. The CDR3 is 12 amino acids. The CDR3 region has the DNA TGTGCCAGTAGTATGGATGGCCAGCCCCAGCATTTT. As protein: CASSMDGQPQHF.

This clonotype occurred many times. This chain connects TRBV30 to TRBJ1-6; D possibly corresponds to TRBD1 (5 bases). V dropped 2 bases and J dropped 5 bases, with 10 bases sitting between them. From germline, CDR1 is GTSNPN and CDR2 SVGIG (reference sequence). This CDR3 is built from 14 residues. The CDR3 DNA is TGTGCCTGGAGTCTAGGACAAGATAATTCACCCCTCCACTTT. Protein product: CAWSLGQDNSPLHF.

This chain links TRBV20-1 with TRBJ2-7, with TRBD2 identical over 8 bases. Germline lookup yields CDR1 DFQATT and CDR2 SNEGSKA (reference sequence). This CDR3 spans 14 amino acids. The V and J ends lost 1 base and 7 bases, in that order; junction bases with no gene match: 9. This chain's CDR3 is CSARVPGGPGEQYF. CDR3 in DNA: TGCAGTGCTAGAGTGCCGGGAGGGCCGGGGGAGCAGTACTTC.

This rearrangement joins TRBV12-3 or TRBV12-4 to TRBJ2-1, with 13 bases matching TRBD2. Losses at the gene ends were 6 bases for V and 6 bases for J; bases not matched to a gene: 11. This CDR3 region has 17 residues. This CDR3 reads CASSPLRTSGRGNEQFF. In nucleotides, the CDR3 is TGTGCCAGCAGCCCCCTCAGGACTAGCGGGAGAGGCAATGAGCAGTTCTTC.

The gene calls are TRBV6-4 and TRBJ1-2; D is perhaps TRBD1 (5 bases). Trimming pared 2 bases from V and 2 bases from J, leaving 15 bases between. Germline V gene sequence: CDR1 MRHNA, CDR2 SNTAGT. The length of the CDR3 is 16 residues. CDR3 nucleotide sequence: TGTGCCAGCAGTGACCAACCACATAAGGGGAACTATGGCTACACCTTC. Encoded protein: CASSDQPHKGNYGYTF.

A few counts support this clonotype. In this CDR3 the conserved last residue, phenylalanine or tryptophan, is missing, so a read error is likely. The rearrangement links TRBV20-1 to TRBJ1-5, with 7 bases fitting TRBD1. Losses at the gene ends were 1 base for V and 3 bases for J; bases not matched to a gene: 6. CDR1 is DFQATT, CDR2 SNEGSKA, per germline (reference sequence). CDR3 length equals 15 residues. The DNA for the CDR3 is TGCAGTGCTAGAGCCCCGGGACAGACCAATCAGCCCCAGCATCTT. Protein product: CSARAPGQTNQPQHL.

This clonotype appeared a few times. The chain recombines TRBV5-1 with TRBJ2-1; the D gene is possibly TRBD1 (6 bases). The V gene's germline CDR1 is SGHRS and CDR2 YFSETQ. This CDR3 region has 16 residues. Trimming removed 0 bases at V and 4 bases at J, with 14 bases between. The CDR3 bases are TGCGCCAGCAGCTTGGCCGGTAGGGGGTATTACAATGAGCAGTTCTTC. It translates to CASSLAGRGYYNEQFF.

This clonotype was seen at least ten times. The chain is built from TRBV29-1 and TRBJ2-7; 11 bases map to TRBD2. Per germline, CDR1 SQVTM and CDR2 ANQGSEA. Trimming cost V 5 bases and J 3 bases; bases outside gene matches: 6. CDR3 size: 14 residues. CDR3 coding DNA: TGCAGCGTTTCCCCCGGGACTAGCGGCTACGAGCAGTACTTC. As protein: CSVSPGTSGYEQYF.

The chain has TRBV25-1 and TRBJ2-3; D call uncertain. CDR3 length: 14 amino acids. The V end lost 1 base, the J end lost 2 bases, and 7 bases lay between the germline ends. Germline V lookup: CDR1 MGHDK, CDR2 SYGVNS. The CDR3 DNA follows: TGTGCCAGCAGTGAATTAGCAGACACAGATACGCAGTATTTT. This encodes CASSELADTDTQYF.

The sample holds many counts of this clonotype. The chain employs TRBV2 and TRBJ2-7; 9 bases are shared with TRBD2. This CDR3 region has 15 residues. In germline, CDR1 is SNHLY, CDR2 FYNNEI. Unmatched junction bases numbered 3, after V lost 2 bases and J lost 1 base. The DNA for the CDR3 is TGTGCCAGCAGTGAACCTAGCGGGACGTCCTACGAGCAGTACTTC. This gives the protein CASSEPSGTSYEQYF.

This clonotype was picked up many times. The chain joins TRBV11-2 to TRBJ1-1; D is ambiguous. Trimming pared 3 bases from V and 0 bases from J, leaving 17 bases between. CDR1 and CDR2 from the germline V gene are SGHAT and FQNNGV. This CDR3 has 17 residues. Written as DNA, the CDR3 is TGTGCCAGCAGCTTGAAGGGTGGCAAGGTCATGAACACTGAAGCTTTCTTT. This codes for CASSLKGGKVMNTEAFF.

This clonotype turned up a few times. CDR3 sequence (DNA): TGTGCCACCAGTGATTTGCAGGCGGATGAGCAGTTCTTC. Protein: CATSDLQADEQFF. V usage is TRBV24-1 and J usage is TRBJ2-1; D is undetermined. The V end was cut by 0 bases, the J end by 8 bases, with 7 bases between. Germline lookup yields CDR1 KGHDR and CDR2 SFDVKD. The CDR3 runs 13 residues.

This clonotype appeared a few times. The chain joins TRBV10-2 to TRBJ2-7; unclear D gene. This CDR3 spans 14 amino acids. Germline V gives CDR1 WSHSY, CDR2 SAAADI. The germline V and J ends were trimmed by 2 bases and 0 bases, with 8 bases remaining between them. The CDR3 coding sequence is TGCGCCAGCAGTGAGCAAGGGTTCTCCTACGAGCAGTACTTC. Translation gives CASSEQGFSYEQYF.

J is TRBJ1-6 and V is TRBV6-2 or TRBV6-3; D is perhaps TRBD1 (5 bases). CDR1 is MNHEY, CDR2 SVGEGT, per germline. The V gene lost 0 bases and the J gene lost 4 bases, with 13 bases spanning the gap. This CDR3 has 17 amino acids. The CDR3 DNA reads as TGTGCCAGCAGTTACTCAGGGGTGCCTTCGTATAATTCACCCCTCCACTTT. This gives the protein CASSYSGVPSYNSPLHF.

The chain is built from TRBV18 and TRBJ2-1; D gene ambiguous. The CDR3 contains 14 residues. Germline-derived CDR1 and CDR2 are KGHSH and LQKENI. With 2 bases removed from V and 5 bases from J, the gap between germline ends came to 10 bases. The CDR3: CASSPVLQDNEQFF. The CDR3 nucleotides read TGTGCCAGCTCACCAGTACTTCAGGACAATGAGCAGTTCTTC.

This sequence joins TRBV7-8 and TRBJ2-7, with a possible D match to TRBD1 (5 bases). Looked up from germline, CDR1 is SGHVS and CDR2 is FQNEAQ. CDR3 length: 14 residues. Trimming took 5 bases from V and 4 from J, leaving 15 bases between them. Here the CDR3 reads CASSDPRADYEQYF. The CDR3 DNA is TGTGCCAGCAGCGACCCCAGGGCCGATTACGAGCAGTACTTC. The entire variable domain, with the rest obtained from reference TRBV7-8 and TRBJ2-7, is as follows: GAGVSQSPRYKVAKRGQDVALRCDPISGHVSLFWYQQALGQGPEFLTYFQNEAQLDKSGLPSDRFFAERPEGSVSTLKIQRTQQEDSAVYLCASSDPRADYEQYFGPGTRLTVT.

This clonotype occurred many times. The chain uses TRBV19 and TRBJ2-3, with 8 bases lining up with TRBD2. The germline CDR1 and CDR2 sequences are LNHDA and SQIVND (reference sequence). With V trimmed by 10 bases and J by 2 bases, 8 bases remained unmatched. The CDR3 runs 14 residues. The DNA for the CDR3 is TGTGCCACCGCGACTAGCGCAAACACAGATACGCAGTATTTT. Its translation is CATATSANTDTQYF.

This clonotype was seen repeatedly, ten times or more. The chain is built from TRBV11-3 and TRBJ2-2; TRBD1 matches at 9 bases. Trimming cost V 6 bases and J 1 base; bases outside gene matches: 6. The CDR3 extends over 16 amino acids. CDR1 SGHNT and CDR2 YENEEA come from the germline V gene. The CDR3 region is CASSWRGQGNTGELFF. DNA for the CDR3: TGTGCCAGCAGTTGGAGGGGACAGGGGAACACCGGGGAGCTGTTTTTT.

The CDR3 spells CASSQVGTGEYEQYF. The CDR3, as DNA: TGCGCCAGCAGCCAAGTCGGGACAGGGGAATACGAGCAGTACTTC. V is TRBV4-1 and J is TRBJ2-7, with 10 bases lining up with TRBD1. Germline values: CDR1 MGHRA, CDR2 YSYEKL. The CDR3 is 15 residues long. The V gene end was trimmed by 1 base and the J gene end by 4 bases; junction bases not matched to a gene: 4.

This chain connects TRBV6-1 to TRBJ2-1, with 7 bases lining up with TRBD2. Germline loops: CDR1 MNHNS, CDR2 SASEGT. The CDR3 covers 14 residues. V shed 7 bases and J 7 bases; nucleotides not matched to a gene: 10. In DNA form, the CDR3 reads TGTGCCAGCACCCAGCGACACGGGGGGAATGAGCAGTTCTTC. Its protein product is CASTQRHGGNEQFF.

This clonotype was seen ten or more times. The rearrangement uses TRBV5-6 and TRBJ2-3, with TRBD2 matching 7 bases. The CDR3 is 16 amino acids. The germline gives CDR1 SGHDT, CDR2 YYEEEE. J gave up 5 bases and V 0 bases, and 9 bases lay outside the gene matches. The CDR3 sequence: CASSLGRGGGEDTQYF. The CDR3, as DNA: TGTGCCAGCAGCTTGGGTAGGGGCGGGGGAGAAGATACGCAGTATTTT.

The V gene is TRBV6-2 or TRBV6-3, the J gene TRBJ2-5; no clear D. The germline V gene encodes CDR1 MNHEY and CDR2 SVGEGT. The length of the CDR3 is 16 residues. Trimming left V 2 bases short and J 4 bases short, with 17 bases between. The CDR3 coding sequence is TGTGCCAGCAGTTACGCCCCCGGGCTAGAAAGAGAGACCCAGTACTTC. Translating it yields CASSYAPGLERETQYF.

This clonotype occurred many times. The CDR3 sequence: CASSGYARQETQYF. DNA for the CDR3: TGTGCCAGCAGCGGTTACGCCCGCCAAGAGACCCAGTACTTC. The chain recombines TRBV9 with TRBJ2-5; D gene unclear. The CDR3 has 14 amino acids. The germline V and J ends were trimmed by 3 bases and 1 base, with 10 bases remaining between them. CDR1 SGDLS and CDR2 YYNGEE come from the germline V gene.

This clonotype came up many times. The chain has TRBV7-6 and TRBJ2-3; perhaps TRBD1 as D (5 bases). Germline CDR1 SGHVS, CDR2 FNYEAQ. The V end was cut by 2 bases, the J end by 1 base, with 19 bases between. This CDR3 contains 18 residues. The CDR3 sequence is CASSLSRTRNRGTDTQYF. The CDR3 DNA sequence: TGTGCCAGCAGCTTATCCAGGACAAGAAATAGGGGCACAGATACGCAGTATTTT.